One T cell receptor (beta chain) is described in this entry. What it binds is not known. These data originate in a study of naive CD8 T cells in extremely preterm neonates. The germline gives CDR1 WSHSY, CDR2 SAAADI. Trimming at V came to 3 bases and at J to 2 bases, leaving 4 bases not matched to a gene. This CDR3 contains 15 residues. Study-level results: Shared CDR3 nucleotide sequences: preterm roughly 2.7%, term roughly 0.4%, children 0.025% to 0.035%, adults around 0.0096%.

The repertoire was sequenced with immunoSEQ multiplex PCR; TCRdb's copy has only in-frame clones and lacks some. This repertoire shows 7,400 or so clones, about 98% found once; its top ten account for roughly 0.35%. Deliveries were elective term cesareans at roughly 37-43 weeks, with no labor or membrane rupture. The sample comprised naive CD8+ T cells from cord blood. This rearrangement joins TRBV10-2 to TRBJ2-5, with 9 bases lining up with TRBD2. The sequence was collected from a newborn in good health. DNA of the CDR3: TGCGCCAGCAGTGACCGCGGGGGGGTACAAGAGACCCAGTACTTC. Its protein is CASSDRGGVQETQYF.